One sample yielded the 23 T cell receptor beta chains listed below, sequenced in a study of naive and memory T cell subsets (dated by TCRdb to 2017 to 2019). The treatment or condition label here, explained by the study, means: skin biopsy from PPD injection site in Mantoux-positive individual. The study described a robust, sensitive protocol for amplifying, sequencing and analyzing TCRs, using 3' ligation of a UMI-containing oligonucleotide to TCR cDNA. The protocol used for the library was UMI-ligation and nested PCR. Instrument on record: Illumina MiSeq. The ligated cDNA was amplified in four rounds of PCR with nested alpha and beta constant region primers together with the SP2 primer. In-frame beta chains were kept once TCRdb had trimmed the public reads at Q25 with fastp and called clones with MiXCR. Each entry is one CDR3 protein sequence, shown with its most common DNA and genes. The sample yields tens of thousands of distinct CDR3 sequences; roughly 9.6% were counted once. 3.9% of the sample comes from the top ten.

Sequencing used skin, obtained from a tuberculin skin test site. All receptors derive from an adult in good health.

This clonotype was found once. This sequence may be a read error, since a much larger clone differs from it by one base. The chain couples TRBV12-3 or TRBV12-4 to TRBJ1-1, with a possible D match to TRBD1 (6 bases). The V end was cut by 3 bases, the J end by 4 bases, with 18 bases between. This CDR3 is built from 16 residues. The CDR3 sequence is CASSFRGRGMSTEAFF. The DNA of the CDR3 is TGTGCCAGCAGTTTCAGGGGAAGGGGGATGAGCACTGAAGCTTTCTTT.

This clonotype was recorded many times. The chain joins TRBV12-3 or TRBV12-4 to TRBJ2-1; D is perhaps TRBD1 or TRBD2 (5 bases each). The CDR3 is 14 amino acids. CDR3 loop: CASARDQLNMVQFF. The CDR3 DNA is TGTGCTTCTGCACGGGACCAACTCAATATGGTGCAGTTCTTC.

V and J are TRBV27 and TRBJ2-2, with D maybe TRBD2 (7 bases). The CDR3 spans 12 residues. The germline V and J ends were trimmed by 10 bases and 7 bases, with 13 bases remaining between them. Germline V lookup: CDR1 MNHEY, CDR2 SMNVEV (reference sequence). This CDR3 is CANPGGHGELFF. The CDR3 bases are TGTGCCAACCCGGGGGGCCACGGGGAGCTGTTTTTT.

This clonotype has ten or more counts. This sequence joins TRBV6-5 and TRBJ2-1; 7 bases align to TRBD1. This CDR3 has 15 residues. CDR1 is MNHEY, CDR2 SVGAGI, per germline. V gave up 6 bases and J gave up 2 bases; unmatched junction bases: 7. For the CDR3, the DNA is TGTGCCAGCAGACAAGGGACAGAGACCTACAATGAGCAGTTCTTC. Its translation is CASRQGTETYNEQFF.

This clonotype was observed at least ten times. V gene TRBV7-2 combines with J gene TRBJ1-6; maybe TRBD1 (5 bases). CDR3 length: 15 residues. V lost 5 bases and J 4 bases, leaving 12 bases between the germline ends. Per germline, CDR1 SGHTA and CDR2 FQGNSA. CDR3 in DNA: TGTGCCAGCAGCCACACGGGGGTTTATAATTCACCCCTCCACTTT. Translated: CASSHTGVYNSPLHF.

This clonotype was observed at least ten times. J is TRBJ2-2 and V is TRBV29-1; maybe TRBD1 (6 bases). V was clipped by 6 bases and J by 1 base, with 15 bases between them. Germline CDR1 is SQVTM and CDR2 is ANQGSEA. The CDR3 has 15 residues. The CDR3: CSVARRGQNTGELFF. The CDR3 DNA sequence: TGCAGCGTCGCCCGAAGGGGACAGAACACCGGGGAGCTGTTTTTT.

Only a few counts were recorded for this clonotype. The chain joins TRBV7-4 to TRBJ1-1; D unclear. The V end lost 2 bases, the J end lost 5 bases, and 3 bases lay between the germline ends. This CDR3 has 11 residues. Germline V gene data show CDR1 as SGHVT and CDR2 as SQSDAQ. The CDR3 spells CASSLRTEAFF. CDR3 coding DNA: TGTGCCAGCAGCTTACGGACTGAAGCTTTCTTT.

Notes on this clonotype: A read error may be the cause here, since a much bigger clone is one base away. The gene calls are TRBV28 and TRBJ2-5; D not certain. Germline CDR1 reads MDHEN; CDR2 reads SYDVKM. Between the trimmed V and J ends, which lost 5 bases and 2 bases, there was a span of 12 bases. The CDR3 consists of 14 residues. CDR3 in amino acids: CASSETFSQETQYF. CDR3 sequence (DNA): TGTGCCAGCAGTGAGACATTTTCGCAAGAGACCCAGTACTTC.

This clonotype has ten or more counts. The chain is built from TRBV11-2 and TRBJ2-1, with D tentatively TRBD1 (6 bases). The CDR3 has 14 amino acids. V was trimmed by 7 bases and J by 2 bases, leaving 12 bases between them. The germline CDR1 and CDR2 sequences are SGHAT and FQNNGV. DNA for the CDR3: TGTGCCAGCAAGGGGGATGACGCCTACAATGAGCAGTTCTTC. Translated, it gives CASKGDDAYNEQFF.

The V call is TRBV5-1, the J call TRBJ1-1, with D possibly being TRBD1 (6 bases). V lost 0 bases and J 7 bases, leaving 16 bases between the germline ends. This CDR3 spans 15 amino acids. Germline CDR1 SGHRS, CDR2 YFSETQ. The CDR3 region is CASSLAGGLEGEAFF. The CDR3 DNA reads as TGCGCCAGCAGCTTGGCGGGGGGCCTTGAAGGTGAAGCTTTCTTT.

The chain employs TRBV30 and TRBJ2-7; 10 bases align to TRBD1. The CDR3 runs 14 residues. The germline V gene encodes CDR1 GTSNPN and CDR2 SVGIG (reference sequence). The V gene end was trimmed by 2 bases and the J gene end by 5 bases; junction bases not matched to a gene: 6. CDR3 DNA sequence: TGTGCCTGGAGTTCCGGGACAGGGGACCACGAGCAGTACTTC. Protein sequence: CAWSSGTGDHEQYF. Combining the CDR3 with reference TRBV30 and TRBJ2-7 gives the whole variable domain SQTIHQWPATLVQPVGSPLSLECTVEGTSNPNLYWYRQAAGRGLQLLFYSVGIGQISSEVPQNLSASRPQDRQFILSSKKLLLSDSGFYLCAWSSGTGDHEQYFGPGTRLTVT.

This clonotype was observed a few times. The genes are TRBV29-1 and TRBJ2-7, with D possibly TRBD1 on 6 matching bases. CDR1 is SQVTM, CDR2 ANQGSEA, per germline. The CDR3 runs 16 residues. Trimming took off 5 bases at V and 2 bases at J, with 22 bases between the two ends. CDR3: CSVSGLYSGHTYEQYF. CDR3 nucleotide sequence: TGCAGCGTTTCGGGGCTCTATTCGGGACACACCTACGAGCAGTACTTC.

This clonotype was counted at least ten times. This chain uses TRBV7-2 with TRBJ1-5; D is undetermined. With 3 bases removed from V and 7 bases from J, the gap between germline ends came to 10 bases. There are 13 residues in the CDR3. Looked up from germline, CDR1 is SGHTA and CDR2 is FQGNSA. The CDR3 spells CASSFTKRQPQHF. CDR3 nucleotide sequence: TGTGCCAGCAGCTTTACTAAACGGCAGCCCCAGCATTTT.

This clonotype came up many times. This could be a read error, since a much larger clone is one nucleotide away. The chain couples TRBV30 to TRBJ2-7; 8 bases map to TRBD1. There are 14 residues in the CDR3. Germline CDR1 and CDR2: GTSNPN and SVGIG (reference sequence). J lost 2 bases, V lost 3 bases, and 6 bases had no gene match. The DNA of the CDR3 is TGTGCCTGGAGCCGAGGGACAGGTACCTACGAGCAGTACTTC. This sequence encodes CAWSRGTGTYEQYF.

This clonotype showed up many times. The V call is TRBV20-1, the J call TRBJ2-2; 11 bases map to TRBD2. Per germline, CDR1 DFQATT and CDR2 SNEGSKA (reference sequence). The trim removed 4 bases at V and 4 bases at J, leaving 8 bases unmatched. This CDR3 comprises 16 residues. The CDR3 is CSATEVLAGATGELFF. The CDR3 DNA sequence: TGCAGTGCTACAGAGGTACTAGCGGGAGCCACCGGGGAGCTGTTTTTT.

Comments on this clonotype: One base away lies a much larger clone, so this may be a sequencing read error. The chain is built from TRBV20-1 and TRBJ2-3; TRBD2 aligns across 11 bases. The V gene's germline CDR1 is DFQATT and CDR2 SNEGSKA (reference sequence). The CDR3 extends over 13 amino acids. In nucleotides, the CDR3 is TGCGGGGGAGCTAGCGGGAGGTTAGATACGCAGTATTTT. Its translation is CGGASGRLDTQYF.

This clonotype appeared a few times. The chain couples TRBV20-1 to TRBJ2-3; 9 bases agree with TRBD2. CDR1 is DFQATT and CDR2 is SNEGSKA in the germline V gene (reference sequence). J lost 6 bases, V lost 5 bases, and 9 bases had no gene match. The CDR3 runs to 14 residues. CDR3 DNA: TGCAGTGCTCTTAGGTTAGCGGGGGACGATACGCAGTATTTT. This sequence encodes CSALRLAGDDTQYF.

In its sample, this clonotype was seen many times. The rearrangement uses TRBV5-6 and TRBJ2-5; D may correspond to TRBD1 or TRBD2 (5 bases each). Germline assignment: CDR1 SGHDT and CDR2 YYEEEE. Trimming pared 4 bases from V and 2 bases from J, leaving 21 bases between. The CDR3 sequence is 17 residues long. As DNA, the CDR3 is TGTGCCAGCAGCCAACACAGGAGGCGGCGGCCGCAAGAGACCCAGTACTTC. Encoded protein: CASSQHRRRRPQETQYF.

This clonotype was picked up many times. The V gene is TRBV21-1, the J gene TRBJ2-1; the table gives TRBD1 as D, unverified against the DNA. TRBV21-1 is a pseudogene locus. The length of the CDR3 is 15 residues. Written as DNA, the CDR3 is TGTGCCAGCAGCAAAGAGGACAGGGGCTACAATGAGCAGTTCTTC. Its protein product is CASSKEDRGYNEQFF.

In its sample, this clonotype ranks as medium-sized. The rearrangement links TRBV6-2 or TRBV6-3 to TRBJ2-1; a possible D gene is TRBD2 (5 bases). The CDR3 spans 15 residues. CDR1 is MNHEY, CDR2 SVGEGT, per germline. V was shortened by 6 bases and J by 8 bases, with 20 bases between the two germline ends. The CDR3 DNA follows: TGTGCCAGCAGACTCATTCAGCGGTCTATTCATGAGCAGTTCTTC. The encoded protein is CASRLIQRSIHEQFF.

This clonotype was seen only a few times. The chain is built from TRBV18 and TRBJ1-1; no clear D gene. Germline V lookup: CDR1 KGHSH, CDR2 LQKENI. This CDR3 comprises 17 residues. V gave up 0 bases and J gave up 1 base, with 15 bases separating them. The CDR3: CASSPPLSGRRNTEAFF. CDR3 sequence (DNA): TGTGCCAGCTCACCACCTCTGTCCGGCCGGAGGAACACTGAAGCTTTCTTT.

Only a few counts were recorded for this clonotype. The junction departs from the called germline gene at one end, perhaps through a read error. The chain has TRBV20-1 and TRBJ1-2; D gene unclear. The CDR3 loop spans 12 amino acids. Germline V gives CDR1 DFQATT, CDR2 SNEGSKA (reference sequence). For the CDR3, the DNA is TGCAGTGCTAGATCGGCCGGTTATGGCGACACCTTC. Encoded protein: CSARSAGYGDTF.

This clonotype was seen ten or more times. The CDR3 loop is CASSLASSSGPTDTQYF. CDR3 bases: TGTGCCAGCAGCTTAGCGTCTAGTTCGGGACCCACAGATACGCAGTATTTT. The rearrangement links TRBV7-9 to TRBJ2-3; TRBD1 or TRBD2 may be the D gene (5 bases each). The CDR3 is made up of 17 amino acids. V lost 0 bases, J lost 2 bases, and 15 bases lay in between. CDR1 and CDR2 from the germline V gene are SEHNR and FQNEAQ (reference sequence).